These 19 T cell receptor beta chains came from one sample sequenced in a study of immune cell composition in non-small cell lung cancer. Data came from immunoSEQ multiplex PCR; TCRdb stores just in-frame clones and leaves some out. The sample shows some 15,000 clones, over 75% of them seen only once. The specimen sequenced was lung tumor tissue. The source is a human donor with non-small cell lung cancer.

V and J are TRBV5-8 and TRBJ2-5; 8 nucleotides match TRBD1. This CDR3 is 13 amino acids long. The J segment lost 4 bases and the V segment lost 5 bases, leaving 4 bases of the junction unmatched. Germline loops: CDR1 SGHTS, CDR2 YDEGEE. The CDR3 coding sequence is TGTGCCAGCAGAATGACAGGGGCAGAGACCCAGTACTTC. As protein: CASRMTGAETQYF.

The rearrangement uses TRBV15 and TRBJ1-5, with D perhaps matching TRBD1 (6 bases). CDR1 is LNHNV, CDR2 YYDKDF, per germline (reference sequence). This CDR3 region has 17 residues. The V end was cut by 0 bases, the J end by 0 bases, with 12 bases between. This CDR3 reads CATSRDYRAGSNQPQHF. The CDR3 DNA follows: TGTGCCACCAGCAGAGATTACAGGGCGGGTAGCAATCAGCCCCAGCATTTT.

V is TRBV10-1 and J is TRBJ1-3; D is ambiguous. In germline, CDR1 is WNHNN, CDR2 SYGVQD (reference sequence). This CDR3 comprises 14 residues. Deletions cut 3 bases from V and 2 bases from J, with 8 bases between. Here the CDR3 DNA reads TGCGCCAGCAGTGATGGGAGACCTGGAAACACCATATATTTT. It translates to CASSDGRPGNTIYF.

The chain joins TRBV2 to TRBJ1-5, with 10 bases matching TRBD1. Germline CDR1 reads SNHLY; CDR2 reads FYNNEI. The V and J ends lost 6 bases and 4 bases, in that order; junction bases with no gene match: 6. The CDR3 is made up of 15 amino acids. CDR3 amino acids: CASSPWTGGNQPQHF. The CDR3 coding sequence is TGTGCCAGCAGCCCCTGGACAGGGGGTAATCAGCCCCAGCATTTT.

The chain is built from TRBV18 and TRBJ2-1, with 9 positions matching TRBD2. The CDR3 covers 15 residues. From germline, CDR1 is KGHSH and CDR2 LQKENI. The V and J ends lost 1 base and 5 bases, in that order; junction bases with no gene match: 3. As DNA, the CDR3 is TGTGCCAGCTCACCACAGACTAGCGGTGACAATGAGCAGTTCTTC. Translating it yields CASSPQTSGDNEQFF.

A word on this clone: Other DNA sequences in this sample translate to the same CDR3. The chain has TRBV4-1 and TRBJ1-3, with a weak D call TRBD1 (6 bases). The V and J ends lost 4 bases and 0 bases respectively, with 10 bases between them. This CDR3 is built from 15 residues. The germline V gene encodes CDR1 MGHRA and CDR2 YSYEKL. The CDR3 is CASSPPGHSGNTIYF. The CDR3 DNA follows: TGCGCCAGCAGCCCCCCGGGACACTCTGGAAACACCATATATTTT.

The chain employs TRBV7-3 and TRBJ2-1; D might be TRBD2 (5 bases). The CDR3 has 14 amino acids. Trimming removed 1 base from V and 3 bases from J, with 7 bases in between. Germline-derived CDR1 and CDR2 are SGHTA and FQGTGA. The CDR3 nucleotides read TGTGCCAGCAGCTTAAGCGGGTACTACAATGAGCAGTTCTTC. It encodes CASSLSGYYNEQFF.

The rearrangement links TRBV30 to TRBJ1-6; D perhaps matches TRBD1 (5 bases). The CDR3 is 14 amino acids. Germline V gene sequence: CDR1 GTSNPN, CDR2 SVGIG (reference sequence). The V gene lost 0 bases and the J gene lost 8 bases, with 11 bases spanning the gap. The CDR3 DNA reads TGTGCCTGGAGTGTACAGATGGGGGATTCACCCCTCCACTTT. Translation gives CAWSVQMGDSPLHF.

CDR3: CASSFAPGGSGNTIYF. The CDR3 coding sequence is TGTGCCAGCAGCTTCGCCCCAGGGGGCTCTGGAAACACCATATATTTT. The chain combines TRBV7-9 with TRBJ1-3, with 7 bases lining up with TRBD1. The germline V gene has CDR1 SEHNR and CDR2 FQNEAQ (reference sequence). Germline trimming cut 3 bases from V and 0 bases from J; bases unmatched to any gene: 5. The CDR3 totals 16 residues.

CDR3 in amino acids: CASSEQTRLTGELFF. The DNA for the CDR3 is TGTGCCAGCAGTGAACAGACTAGGTTGACCGGGGAGCTGTTTTTT. V usage is TRBV6-1 and J usage is TRBJ2-2, with D possibly matching TRBD2 (6 bases). This CDR3 spans 15 amino acids. V lost 2 bases, J lost 5 bases, and 12 bases lay in between. From germline, CDR1 is MNHNS and CDR2 SASEGT.

The CDR3 sequence is CASSPFGITSGANVLTF. The CDR3 nucleotides read TGTGCCAGCAGCCCTTTTGGGATTACGTCTGGGGCCAACGTCCTGACTTTC. V is TRBV7-6 and J is TRBJ2-6, with D unresolved. The V gene's germline CDR1 is SGHVS and CDR2 FNYEAQ. The V and J ends lost 5 bases and 1 base respectively, with 15 bases between them. This CDR3 contains 17 residues. Combining the CDR3 with reference TRBV7-6 and TRBJ2-6 gives the whole variable domain GAGVSQSPRYKVTKRGQDVALRCDPISGHVSLYWYRQALGQGPEFLTYFNYEAQQDKSGLPNDRFSAERPEGSISTLTIQRTEQRDSAMYRCASSPFGITSGANVLTFGAGSRLTVL.

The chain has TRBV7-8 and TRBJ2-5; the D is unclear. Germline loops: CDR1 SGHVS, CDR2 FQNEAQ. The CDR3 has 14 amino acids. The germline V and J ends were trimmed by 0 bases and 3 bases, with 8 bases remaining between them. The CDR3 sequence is CASSLARTEETQYF. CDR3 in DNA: TGTGCCAGCAGCTTAGCACGGACGGAAGAGACCCAGTACTTC.

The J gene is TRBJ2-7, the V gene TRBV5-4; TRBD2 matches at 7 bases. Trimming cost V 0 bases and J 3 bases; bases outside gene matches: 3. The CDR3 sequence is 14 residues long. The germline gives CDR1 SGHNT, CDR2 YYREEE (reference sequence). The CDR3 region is CASSLGLARYEQYF. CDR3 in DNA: TGTGCCAGCAGCTTGGGACTAGCCCGCTACGAGCAGTACTTC.

The CDR3 nucleotides are TGTGCCAGCAGTTCCCCCCTGGGGGGAGAGACCCAGTACTTC. As protein: CASSSPLGGETQYF. This rearrangement joins TRBV28 to TRBJ2-5; D might be TRBD2 (6 bases). V lost 4 bases to trimming and J lost 4 bases, with 13 bases between them. The CDR3 loop spans 14 amino acids. In germline, CDR1 is MDHEN, CDR2 SYDVKM.

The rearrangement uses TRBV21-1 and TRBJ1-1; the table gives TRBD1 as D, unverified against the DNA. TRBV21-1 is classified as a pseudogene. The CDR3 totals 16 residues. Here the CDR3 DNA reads TGTGCCAGCAGCAGGGACAGGGGGATACCTAACACTGAAGCTTTCTTT. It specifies CASSRDRGIPNTEAFF.

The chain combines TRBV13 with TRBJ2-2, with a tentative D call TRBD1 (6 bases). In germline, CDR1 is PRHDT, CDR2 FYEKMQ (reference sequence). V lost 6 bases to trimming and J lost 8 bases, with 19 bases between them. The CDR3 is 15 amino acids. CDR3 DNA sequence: TGTGCCAGCAGTCACTCGGACAGTCGAAGTGGGGAGCTGTTTTTT. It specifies CASSHSDSRSGELFF.

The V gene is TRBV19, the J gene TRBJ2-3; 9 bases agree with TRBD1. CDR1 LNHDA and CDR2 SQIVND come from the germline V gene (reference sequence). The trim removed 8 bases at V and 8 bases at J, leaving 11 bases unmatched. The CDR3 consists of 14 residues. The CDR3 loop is CASSIPGTGITQYF. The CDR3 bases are TGTGCCAGTTCTATCCCCGGGACAGGGATTACGCAGTATTTT.

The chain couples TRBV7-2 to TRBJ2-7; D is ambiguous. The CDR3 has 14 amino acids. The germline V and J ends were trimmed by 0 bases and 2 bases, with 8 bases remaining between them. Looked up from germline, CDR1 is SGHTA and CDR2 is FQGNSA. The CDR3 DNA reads TGTGCCAGCAGCTTAGCTGGCGGTACCTACGAGCAGTACTTC. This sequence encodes CASSLAGGTYEQYF.

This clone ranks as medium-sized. The DNA of the CDR3 is TGTGCCAGCAGCCAAGGACTAGCCACAGATACGCAGTATTTT. Translating it yields CASSQGLATDTQYF. The chain carries TRBV5-4 and TRBJ2-3; TRBD2 agrees at 8 bases. CDR3 length: 14 amino acids. The junction had 3 bases not matched to a gene; V was cut back by 4 bases and J by 2 bases. The germline V gene has CDR1 SGHNT and CDR2 YYREEE (reference sequence).